The 3 T cell receptor beta chains below all came from one sample that was sequenced in a study of PD-L1 blockade in urothelial cancer. Clones were read by immunoSEQ multiplex PCR, and TCRdb kept only the in-frame ones, dropping some. The sample lists about 38,000 clones, about 89% occurring once. The sequencing used PBMCs, collected around atezolizumab (anti-PD-L1) treatment. Every receptor here comes from a man aged 60-69 years with urothelial cancer.

This clone was found once. The J gene is TRBJ2-3, the V gene TRBV27, with 9 bases aligning to TRBD2. The J segment lost 0 bases and the V segment lost 4 bases, leaving 14 bases of the junction unmatched. The length of the CDR3 is 19 residues. CDR1 and CDR2 (germline): MNHEY, SMNVEV (reference sequence). CDR3 DNA sequence: TGTGCCAGCAGTTCACAAATCCCACTGACTAGCGGTAGCACAGATACGCAGTATTTT. Protein sequence: CASSSQIPLTSGSTDTQYF.

This chain uses TRBV5-1 with TRBJ2-7; a weak D match, TRBD2 (6 bases). The V end was cut by 3 bases, the J end by 2 bases, with 12 bases between. The CDR3 contains 14 residues. Germline-derived CDR1 and CDR2 are SGHRS and YFSETQ. The CDR3, as DNA: TGCGCCAGCAGCTCGGGGACGGGAGCCTACGAGCAGTACTTC. As protein: CASSSGTGAYEQYF.

V usage is TRBV4-3 and J usage is TRBJ2-1; D might be TRBD1 (5 bases). The CDR3 covers 17 residues. Germline values: CDR1 LGHNA, CDR2 YSLEER. V was clipped by 4 bases and J by 2 bases, with 18 bases between them. CDR3 sequence reads: CASSLTMTEPTYNEQFF. CDR3 bases: TGCGCCAGCAGCCTCACGATGACAGAGCCCACCTACAATGAGCAGTTCTTC.